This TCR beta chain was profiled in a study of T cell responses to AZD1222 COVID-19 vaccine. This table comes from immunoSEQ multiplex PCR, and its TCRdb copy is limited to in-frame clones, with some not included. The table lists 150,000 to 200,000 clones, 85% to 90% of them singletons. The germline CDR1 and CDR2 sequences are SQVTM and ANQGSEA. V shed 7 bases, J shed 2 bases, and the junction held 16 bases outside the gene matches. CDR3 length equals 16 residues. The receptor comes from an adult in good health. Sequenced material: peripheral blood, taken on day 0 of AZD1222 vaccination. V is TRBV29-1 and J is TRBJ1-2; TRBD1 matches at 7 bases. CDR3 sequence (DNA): TGCAGCGCCCTGGCCAGGACAGGAGATACCAACTATGGCTACACCTTC. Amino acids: CSALARTGDTNYGYTF.